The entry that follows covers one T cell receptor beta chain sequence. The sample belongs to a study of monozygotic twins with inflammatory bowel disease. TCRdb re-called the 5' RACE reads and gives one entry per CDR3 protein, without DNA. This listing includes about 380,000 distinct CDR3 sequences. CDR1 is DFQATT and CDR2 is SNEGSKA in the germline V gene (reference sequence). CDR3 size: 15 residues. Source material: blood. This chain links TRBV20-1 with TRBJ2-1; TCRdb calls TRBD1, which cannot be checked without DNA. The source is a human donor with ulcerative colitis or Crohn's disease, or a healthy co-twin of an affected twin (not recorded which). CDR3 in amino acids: CSARDLGTTYNEQFF.